These 29 T cell receptor beta chains were sequenced from one sample in a study of glioma-infiltrating T cells. Amplification of TCR alpha and beta CDR3 regions from RNA used iRepertoire nested multiplex PCR. TCRdb reprocessed the multiplex PCR reads via MiXCR and lists one record per CDR3 protein. The table has about 180,000 distinct CDR3 sequences, around 42% seen once. Sequencing was performed on glioma tissue, nonneoplastic brain tissue, or PBMCs (not recorded which). These receptor sequences come from a human donor with low-grade glioma or glioblastoma, undergoing nonglioma brain surgery, or in good health (not recorded which).

Details on this clonotype: This could be a read error, since a much larger clone is one nucleotide away. The CDR3 nucleotides read TGTGCCAGCGGTCTTGGCAACATTGGCAATCAGCCCCAGCATTTT. Residues: CASGLGNIGNQPQHF. The chain carries TRBV3-1 and TRBJ1-5, with D unclear. CDR1 is LGHDT, CDR2 YNNKEL, per germline (reference sequence). Trimming stripped 8 bases from V and 2 bases from J, with 16 bases between. This CDR3 spans 15 amino acids.

This clonotype was detected a few times. The chain joins TRBV29-1 to TRBJ2-7, with D possibly TRBD2 on 6 matching bases. CDR3 length: 15 amino acids. Germline CDR1 is SQVTM and CDR2 is ANQGSEA. The V gene lost 1 base and the J gene lost 5 bases, with 18 bases spanning the gap. DNA for the CDR3: TGCAGCGTTGAAGTCTCCGGGACTGGCGTGGACGAGCAGTACTTC. This gives the protein CSVEVSGTGVDEQYF.

This rearrangement joins TRBV2 to TRBJ2-7; D is undetermined. In germline, CDR1 is SNHLY, CDR2 FYNNEI. V shed 4 bases and J shed 3 bases, with 13 bases lying between them. The CDR3 has 14 residues. In DNA form, the CDR3 reads TGTGCCAGCAGTGGAGGAACCGTAGGCTACGAGCAGTACTTC. The encoded protein is CASSGGTVGYEQYF.

V is TRBV7-2 and J is TRBJ2-3, with no clear D. V dropped 6 bases and J dropped 3 bases, with 16 bases sitting between them. CDR1 is SGHTA, CDR2 FQGNSA, per germline. The CDR3 length is 15 residues. As DNA, the CDR3 is TGTGCCAGCAGGCTTTCGGCTAGACGGACAGATACGCAGTATTTT. Its protein is CASRLSARRTDTQYF.

The chain has TRBV3-1 and TRBJ2-7; D is undetermined. V lost 4 bases and J lost 0, with 10 bases in between. CDR3 length: 14 residues. Germline V lookup: CDR1 LGHDT, CDR2 YNNKEL (reference sequence). In DNA form, the CDR3 reads TGTGCCAGCAGCCCAACCCCCAGCTCCTACGAGCAGTACTTC. Its translation: CASSPTPSSYEQYF.

The sample holds many counts of this clonotype. J is TRBJ1-1 and V is TRBV2; TRBD1 matches 7 bases. V trimming: 9 bases; J trimming: 1 base; junction bases outside the gene matches: 11. The CDR3 extends over 15 amino acids. Germline V gene sequence: CDR1 SNHLY, CDR2 FYNNEI. CDR3 coding DNA: TGTGCCAGTCATCAGACGGGACAGCGGAACACTGAAGCTTTCTTT. Encoded protein: CASHQTGQRNTEAFF.

The sample holds many counts of this clonotype. The J gene is TRBJ2-2, the V gene TRBV27; D is unresolved. The CDR3 has 13 amino acids. The germline gives CDR1 MNHEY, CDR2 SMNVEV (reference sequence). V lost 4 bases and J lost 6, with 9 bases in between. The CDR3 here is CASSSTTPGELFF. CDR3 bases: TGTGCCAGCAGTTCTACAACACCCGGGGAGCTGTTTTTT.

Of note for this clonotype: A clone one base away is much larger, so this may be a read error. This sequence joins TRBV4-2 and TRBJ2-3; 8 nucleotides line up with TRBD2. The germline V gene has CDR1 LGHNA and CDR2 YNFKEQ. CDR3 length: 17 amino acids. The chain's CDR3 is CASSQASTSGSADTKYF. The CDR3 bases are TGTGCCAGCAGCCAAGCGTCTACCAGCGGGAGCGCAGATACGAAGTATTTT.

The rearrangement links TRBV5-1 to TRBJ2-1; a weak D match, TRBD2 (5 bases). This CDR3 has 12 amino acids. Germline CDR1 and CDR2: SGHRS and YFSETQ. V shed 1 base and J shed 10 bases, with 9 bases lying between them. The CDR3 spells CASSLSGREQFF. The CDR3 nucleotides read TGCGCCAGCAGCTTGAGTGGGAGAGAGCAGTTCTTC. Using reference TRBV5-1 and TRBJ2-1 for the parts outside the CDR3, the full variable domain is KAGVTQTPRYLIKTRGQQVTLSCSPISGHRSVSWYQQTPGQGLQFLFEYFSETQRNKGNFPGRFSGRQFSNSRSEMNVSTLELGDSALYLCASSLSGREQFFGPGTRLTVL.

This clonotype was detected only a few times. V and J are TRBV4-1 and TRBJ2-1; 8 positions match TRBD2. The V gene end was trimmed by 4 bases and the J gene end by 1 base; junction bases not matched to a gene: 9. The germline gives CDR1 MGHRA, CDR2 YSYEKL. This CDR3 is 17 amino acids long. CDR3 nucleotide sequence: TGCGCCAGCAGCCGAGACACTAGCGGAACATCCTACAATGAGCAGTTCTTC. Its protein is CASSRDTSGTSYNEQFF.

The table lists this clonotype with a few counts. A much larger clonotype is one base distant, so this may be a read error. This chain joins TRBV11-2 and TRBJ1-2, with 11 bases identical to TRBD1. Germline CDR1 is SGHAT and CDR2 is FQNNGV. The CDR3 length is 17 residues. The CDR3 DNA is TGTGCCAGCTGCTTATTTCTACGGGACAGGGGGACTTATGGCTACACCTTC. Translation: CASCLFLRDRGTYGYTF.

The chain uses TRBV11-2 and TRBJ2-1, with 9 positions matching TRBD1. CDR1 is SGHAT and CDR2 is FQNNGV in the germline V gene. The CDR3 runs 14 residues. V shed 2 bases, J shed 10 bases, and the junction held 6 bases outside the gene matches. The CDR3 coding sequence is TGTGCCAGCAGCTTAAGGACAGGGGCCTACGAGCAGTTCTTC. As protein: CASSLRTGAYEQFF.

This clonotype was observed a single time. This may stem from a read error, because a much larger clone lies one nucleotide away. No conserved phenylalanine or tryptophan ends this CDR3, so it is likely a read error. The gene calls are TRBV28 and TRBJ1-1; D unresolved. Trimming took off 6 bases at V and 0 bases at J, with 11 bases between the two ends. This CDR3 comprises 14 residues. From germline, CDR1 is MDHEN and CDR2 SYDVKM. Here the CDR3 reads CASRSNDLNTEAFL. As DNA, the CDR3 is TGTGCCAGCAGATCAAATGACTTGAACACTGAAGCTTTCCTT.

The sample holds a few counts of this clonotype. The chain employs TRBV4-1 and TRBJ2-7, with D perhaps matching TRBD1 or TRBD2 (5 bases each). The length of the CDR3 is 14 residues. CDR1 MGHRA and CDR2 YSYEKL come from the germline V gene. The germline V and J ends were trimmed by 5 bases and 3 bases, with 14 bases remaining between them. Here the CDR3 reads CASSEIPGSYEQYF. CDR3 bases: TGCGCCAGCAGCGAAATCCCAGGGAGCTACGAGCAGTACTTC.

This clonotype was detected ten times or more. The rearrangement uses TRBV7-6 and TRBJ2-5; D might be TRBD1 or TRBD2, each matching 6 bases. CDR3 length: 15 residues. Between the trimmed V and J ends, which lost 5 bases and 0 bases, there was a span of 13 bases. Looked up from germline, CDR1 is SGHVS and CDR2 is FNYEAQ. Here the CDR3 DNA reads TGTGCCAGCAGCCCCGCGGGACAACACCAAGAGACCCAGTACTTC. Translating it yields CASSPAGQHQETQYF. Full variable domain (remainder filled in from reference TRBV7-6 and TRBJ2-5): GAGVSQSPRYKVTKRGQDVALRCDPISGHVSLYWYRQALGQGPEFLTYFNYEAQQDKSGLPNDRFSAERPEGSISTLTIQRTEQRDSAMYRCASSPAGQHQETQYFGPGTRLLVL.

Ten or more counts support this clonotype. The chain combines TRBV20-1 with TRBJ2-7; 7 bases are shared with TRBD1. The CDR3 totals 14 residues. The germline V gene encodes CDR1 DFQATT and CDR2 SNEGSKA (reference sequence). Unmatched junction bases numbered 8, after V lost 3 bases and J lost 3 bases. In nucleotides, the CDR3 is TGCAGTGCTAGGGACCGGGACAGATTCTACGAGCAGTACTTC. Translating gives CSARDRDRFYEQYF.

By share, this clonotype counts as medium-sized. The gene calls are TRBV28 and TRBJ2-5; no definite D call. Trimming removed 2 bases at V and 2 bases at J, with 9 bases between. Germline V gene data show CDR1 as MDHEN and CDR2 as SYDVKM. The CDR3 runs to 14 residues. This chain's CDR3 is CASSLTGQQETQYF. As DNA, the CDR3 is TGTGCCAGCAGTTTAACCGGGCAACAAGAGACCCAGTACTTC.

The chain uses TRBV5-1 and TRBJ2-7, with 8 bases that match TRBD2. CDR1 SGHRS and CDR2 YFSETQ come from the germline V gene. The CDR3 is 14 amino acids. V lost 1 base, J lost 6 bases, and 6 bases stayed unmatched. CDR3 nucleotide sequence: TGCGCCAGCAGCTTGAATAGCGGGATAGGCGAGCAGTACTTC. It codes for CASSLNSGIGEQYF.

Notes on this clonotype: This may be a read error, as it is one base from a much larger clone. The chain combines TRBV20-1 with TRBJ2-3, with D maybe TRBD2 (6 bases). The length of the CDR3 is 12 residues. Germline V CDR1 and CDR2: DFQATT, SNEGSKA (reference sequence). This CDR3 reads CSSEGNKDTQYF. The CDR3, as DNA: TGCAGCTCGGAGGGTAACAAAGATACGCAGTATTTT.

As for this clonotype: One junction end disagrees with the germline gene, perhaps due to a read error. The V and J genes are TRBV27 and TRBJ1-5; TRBD1 aligns across 8 bases. The CDR3 extends over 13 amino acids. Germline V lookup: CDR1 MNHEY, CDR2 SMNVEV (reference sequence). Written as DNA, the CDR3 is TGTGCCAGCAGTGGGACAGGCAATCAGACCCAGCATTTT. This sequence encodes CASSGTGNQTQHF.

This clonotype was seen at least ten times. This chain links TRBV15 with TRBJ1-5; D is possibly TRBD1 (5 bases). Germline V gene lookup returns CDR1 LNHNV and CDR2 YYDKDF (reference sequence). The CDR3 is made up of 15 amino acids. The V gene lost 1 base and the J gene lost 2 bases, with 9 bases spanning the gap. The CDR3: CATSRVDTGNQPQHF. CDR3 sequence (DNA): TGTGCCACCAGCAGAGTGGACACCGGCAATCAGCCCCAGCATTTT.

This chain uses TRBV3-1 with TRBJ2-1; D may be TRBD2 (6 bases). The CDR3 is made up of 15 amino acids. The ends were cut back, 7 bases at V and 1 base at J, with 14 bases in the middle. Germline lookup yields CDR1 LGHDT and CDR2 YNNKEL (reference sequence). CDR3 residues: CASTPRDQSYNEQFF. For the CDR3, the DNA is TGTGCCAGCACCCCGCGGGACCAATCCTACAATGAGCAGTTCTTC.

The table lists this clonotype with many counts. This sequence joins TRBV27 and TRBJ2-2, with TRBD2 identical over 9 bases. This CDR3 has 15 amino acids. Trimming cost V 5 bases and J 1 base; bases outside gene matches: 2. CDR1 and CDR2 from the germline V gene are MNHEY and SMNVEV (reference sequence). The CDR3 spells CASSVSGRNTGELFF. The CDR3 DNA reads as TGTGCCAGCAGTGTTAGCGGGAGGAACACCGGGGAGCTGTTTTTT.

Note on this clonotype: A much larger clone differs by one base, so this may be a read error. The chain recombines TRBV20-1 with TRBJ2-7, with 14 positions matching TRBD2. Germline trimming cut 8 bases from V and 7 bases from J; bases unmatched to any gene: 7. Looked up from germline, CDR1 is DFQATT and CDR2 is SNEGSKA (reference sequence). The CDR3 consists of 13 residues. The CDR3 protein is CSRPGLAGEEQYF. CDR3 DNA sequence: TGCAGTCGTCCGGGACTAGCGGGAGAAGAGCAGTACTTC.

This clonotype was seen only a few times. The junction departs from the called germline gene at one end, perhaps through a read error. The J gene is TRBJ1-1, the V gene TRBV18, with D maybe TRBD1 (6 bases). CDR1 and CDR2 from the germline V gene are KGHSH and LQKENI. This CDR3 spans 15 amino acids. CDR3 sequence reads: CASSAAPTGSTEALF. DNA of the CDR3: TGTGCCAGCTCCGCGGCCCCAACAGGGTCGACTGAAGCTTTGTTT. Full variable domain (outside the CDR3, taken from reference TRBV18 and TRBJ1-1): NAGVMQNPRHLVRRRGQEARLRCSPMKGHSHVYWYRQLPEEGLKFMVYLQKENIIDESGMPKERFSAEFPKEGPSILRIQQVVRGDSAAYFCASSAAPTGSTEALFGQGTRLTVV.

This clonotype showed up many times. The chain recombines TRBV4-1 with TRBJ1-3; D may be TRBD1 (6 bases). Per germline, CDR1 MGHRA and CDR2 YSYEKL. V lost 0 bases and J lost 7, with 7 bases in between. The CDR3 is 13 amino acids. For the CDR3, the DNA is TGCGCCAGCAGCCAAGAGGGGGGCAACACCATATATTTT. It codes for CASSQEGGNTIYF.

This clonotype was observed once. This clone may be a read error of a much larger clone one base away. The rearrangement joins TRBV28 to TRBJ1-5; D possibly corresponds to TRBD1 (5 bases). This CDR3 has 15 residues. With 3 bases removed from V and 8 bases from J, the gap between germline ends came to 17 bases. Germline V gene data show CDR1 as MDHEN and CDR2 as SYDVKM. The CDR3 reads CASSFPRQPAKPQHF. The CDR3 DNA reads as TGTGCCAGCAGTTTCCCCCGACAGCCGGCCAAGCCCCAGCATTTT.

The CDR3 DNA reads TGTGCCAGCAGTTTGACAGAGGGCTACGAGCAGTACTTC. Amino acid sequence: CASSLTEGYEQYF. The gene calls are TRBV28 and TRBJ2-7, with D perhaps TRBD1 or TRBD2 (5 bases each). Germline CDR1 and CDR2: MDHEN and SYDVKM. Trimming cost V 3 bases and J 3 bases, with 9 bases left between them. The length of the CDR3 is 13 residues.

Regarding this clonotype: A single base separates this from a much larger clone, so it may be a read error. V usage is TRBV28 and J usage is TRBJ2-3; TRBD2 matches at 7 bases. This CDR3 contains 16 residues. CDR1 is MDHEN and CDR2 is SYDVKM in the germline V gene. V dropped 4 bases and J dropped 0; count of bases not matched to a gene: 7. The CDR3, as DNA: TGTGCCAGCAGTTCACGCCGGGAGGACAGCACAGATACGCAGTATTTT. Residues: CASSSRREDSTDTQYF.